The source of this TCR beta chain is a study of blood T cell repertoires in COVID-19. Study information: PBMCs, B-cell-depleted T cells, or T cells were the source of the cDNA or gDNA that made up the material.

Here immunoSEQ multiplex PCR was the method, and the copy in TCRdb shows in-frame clones only, minus some. The sample contains about 240,000 clones, around 90% of which appear only once. Germline CDR1 and CDR2: DFQATT and SNEGSKA (reference sequence). V gave up 3 bases and J gave up 0 bases, with 11 bases separating them. CDR3 length equals 15 residues. The chain joins TRBV20-1 to TRBJ2-2, with D perhaps TRBD2 (5 bases). The source material was peripheral blood. The source is a man in his thirties or forties with COVID-19, enrolled during active disease. The CDR3 loop is CSASLPGSNTGELFF. The DNA for the CDR3 is TGCAGTGCTAGTCTTCCGGGGTCGAACACCGGGGAGCTGTTTTTT.